This T cell receptor beta chain stems from a study of neoadjuvant nivolumab and ipilimumab in lung cancer. Sequenced by immunoSEQ multiplex PCR; TCRdb stores in-frame clones only, minus some. The data contain over 7,000 clones, 84% of them singletons. The receptor was derived from an adult with non-small cell lung cancer. The material was tumor tissue, obtained after neoadjuvant nivolumab, alone or with ipilimumab, at or shortly before surgery.

CDR3 bases: TGTGCCAGCTCAGACTCCTACGAGCAGTACTTC. This codes for CASSDSYEQYF. The V call is TRBV18, the J call TRBJ2-7; no clear D. The CDR3 runs to 11 residues. Trimming stripped 5 bases from V and 0 bases from J, with 2 bases between. CDR1 and CDR2 (germline): KGHSH, LQKENI.